These 30 T cell receptor beta chains were sequenced from one sample in a study of T cell repertoires in cytomegalovirus infection. TCRdb used MiXCR to reprocess the reads, holding one entry per CDR3 protein. The top ten clones hold roughly an eighth of a sample with about 900,000 distinct CDR3 sequences, approximately 30% of them seen once. These TCRs are of unknown antigen specificity. Sequenced material: cultured CD8+ T cells from PBMCs, taken from culture after CMV antigen stimulation. The source of these receptors is a human donor in good health (CMV status not recorded). Some clones in this sample may be carry-over from other donors' samples.

V gene TRBV18 combines with J gene TRBJ2-7, with D hard to call. The CDR3 consists of 14 residues. Germline CDR1 and CDR2: KGHSH and LQKENI. V gave up 0 bases and J gave up 2 bases, with 8 bases separating them. DNA of the CDR3: TGTGCCAGCTCACCACCTGAAAGAACCTACGAGCAGTACGTC. It codes for CASSPPERTYEQYV.

The J gene is TRBJ2-5, the V gene TRBV29-1, with TRBD2 matching over 10 bases. The germline V gene encodes CDR1 SQVTM and CDR2 ANQGSEA. This CDR3 has 17 residues. J lost 4 bases, V lost 3 bases, and 14 bases had no gene match. CDR3 protein: CSVELAGVGPRVETQYF. For the CDR3, the DNA is TGCAGCGTTGAGCTAGCGGGGGTGGGGCCGCGGGTAGAGACCCAGTACTTC.

This clonotype was seen ten or more times. V usage is TRBV7-6 and J usage is TRBJ2-3; 13 nucleotides match TRBD2. V lost 5 bases and J lost 1; bases outside the gene matches: 12. CDR1 SGHVS and CDR2 FNYEAQ come from the germline V gene. The CDR3 runs 19 residues. The CDR3 DNA sequence: TGTGCCAGCAGCCTCCAGACTAGCGGGGGGCCCGTGGGCACAGATACGCAGTATTTT. Its translation: CASSLQTSGGPVGTDTQYF.

This chain links TRBV4-1 with TRBJ2-3, with D unclear. V lost 4 bases and J lost 5, with 22 bases in between. The germline CDR1 and CDR2 sequences are MGHRA and YSYEKL. This CDR3 is 17 amino acids long. The CDR3 reads CASSPEQPGTYGDTQYF. The CDR3 bases are TGCGCCAGCAGCCCAGAGCAGCCAGGAACCTATGGAGATACGCAGTATTTT.

This sequence joins TRBV6-1 and TRBJ2-1; maybe TRBD2 (5 bases). The germline V gene has CDR1 MNHNS and CDR2 SASEGT. The ends were cut back, 8 bases at V and 5 bases at J, with 22 bases in the middle. CDR3 length: 16 amino acids. The CDR3 DNA is TGTGCCAGCGGGGAGACACTCAAAAAAAGGCACAATGAGCAGTTCTTC. This sequence encodes CASGETLKKRHNEQFF.

This clonotype was recorded a few times. The V call is TRBV27, the J call TRBJ1-4; perhaps TRBD1 as D (5 bases). Germline V gene data show CDR1 as MNHEY and CDR2 as SMNVEV (reference sequence). The V end was cut by 1 base, the J end by 5 bases, with 11 bases between. There are 15 residues in the CDR3. The CDR3 loop reads CASSLFLGTNEKLFF. The CDR3, as DNA: TGTGCCAGCAGTTTATTCCTGGGGACCAATGAAAAACTGTTTTTT.

This clonotype was counted only a few times. V gene TRBV19 combines with J gene TRBJ2-1, with D possibly being TRBD2 (6 bases). Per the germline V gene, CDR1 is LNHDA and CDR2 is SQIVND (reference sequence). V was pared by 6 bases and J by 0 bases, with 12 bases between. The CDR3 has 15 amino acids. The DNA of the CDR3 is TGTGCCAGTAGGAGCGGCGGGAACTCCTACAATGAGCAGTTCTTC. This sequence encodes CASRSGGNSYNEQFF.

The chain uses TRBV15 and TRBJ1-1, with D perhaps TRBD1 (5 bases). CDR1 and CDR2 from the germline V gene are LNHNV and YYDKDF (reference sequence). The CDR3 extends over 15 amino acids. V lost 4 bases and J 4 bases, leaving 16 bases between the germline ends. CDR3 nucleotides: TGTGCCACCAGCAACGGGAAGGGGCTACTCACTGAAGCTTTCTTT. Residues: CATSNGKGLLTEAFF.

The chain combines TRBV19 with TRBJ1-6, with TRBD1 matching 8 bases. There are 16 residues in the CDR3. Looked up from germline, CDR1 is LNHDA and CDR2 is SQIVND (reference sequence). Trimming removed 2 bases from V and 10 bases from J; junction bases left unmatched: 10. The CDR3 coding sequence is TGTGCCAGTAGTATAATCTCCGGGACAGGCCAATCACCCCTCCACTTT. This codes for CASSIISGTGQSPLHF.

This clonotype showed up just a few times. The rearrangement uses TRBV7-6 and TRBJ2-7; 9 bases agree with TRBD2. This CDR3 is built from 17 residues. CDR1 is SGHVS and CDR2 is FNYEAQ in the germline V gene. J gave up 5 bases and V 5 bases, and 16 bases lay outside the gene matches. The CDR3 region has the DNA TGTGCCAGCAGCCTAAGGGGTGGGACTAGCACCCGGAACGAGCAGTACTTC. Protein product: CASSLRGGTSTRNEQYF.

The V call is TRBV12-3 or TRBV12-4, the J call TRBJ1-6; no clear D. Trimming left V 6 bases short and J 4 bases short, with 7 bases between. The CDR3 totals 13 residues. CDR3 nucleotide sequence: TGTGCCAGCAGCCCGCGATATAATTCACCCCTCCACTTT. Amino acid sequence: CASSPRYNSPLHF.

The chain recombines TRBV11-3 with TRBJ2-1, with D possibly TRBD1 on 5 matching bases. The CDR3 extends over 17 amino acids. Germline V gives CDR1 SGHNT, CDR2 YENEEA. Between the trimmed V and J ends, which lost 5 bases and 0 bases, there was a span of 17 bases. The CDR3, as DNA: TGTGCCAGCAGCCGTACGATGGACATAAGCTCCTACAATGAGCAGTTCTTC. Amino acid sequence: CASSRTMDISSYNEQFF.

Concerning this clonotype itself: Mismatch with germline at one junction end may stem from a read error. V and J are TRBV4-3 and TRBJ1-1; 7 positions match TRBD1. The CDR3 contains 15 residues. Per the germline V gene, CDR1 is LGHNA and CDR2 is YSLEER. The DNA for the CDR3 is TGCGCCAGCAGTCAAGGAACAGGGGACTCTCCTGAAGCTTTCTTT. Protein sequence: CASSQGTGDSPEAFF.

V usage is TRBV5-3 and J usage is TRBJ2-1; D not resolved. TRBV5-3 is placed among ORFs of uncertain function. Trimming shortened V by 8 bases and J by 4 bases, and 16 bases separated the two germline ends. CDR3 length: 14 amino acids. The CDR3 loop reads CASSPFSLYNEQFF. The CDR3 region has the DNA TGTGCCAGCAGCCCCTTTTCATTGTACAATGAGCAGTTCTTC.

This rearrangement joins TRBV14 to TRBJ1-4; tentative D call: TRBD1 (6 bases). Looked up from germline, CDR1 is SGHDN and CDR2 is FVKESK. The CDR3 is 13 amino acids. With 4 bases removed from V and 10 bases from J, the gap between germline ends came to 13 bases. DNA of the CDR3: TGTGCCAGCAGCCGAAGCGAGGGGGGAAAACTGTTTTTT. Its translation: CASSRSEGGKLFF.

This clonotype was detected only a few times. The rearrangement joins TRBV9 to TRBJ2-1; D perhaps matches TRBD2 (5 bases). This CDR3 is built from 14 residues. Germline V lookup: CDR1 SGDLS, CDR2 YYNGEE. Trimming removed 0 bases at V and 7 bases at J, with 11 bases between. Here the CDR3 DNA reads TGTGCCAGCAGCGTAGGGGATAGGAGGAATGAGCAGTTCTTC. This translates into CASSVGDRRNEQFF.

This clonotype was counted between two and nine times. The chain combines TRBV5-1 with TRBJ1-5; D may be TRBD1 (5 bases). Trimming stripped 1 base from V and 3 bases from J, with 11 bases between. Germline-derived CDR1 and CDR2 are SGHRS and YFSETQ. This CDR3 has 15 residues. For the CDR3, the DNA is TGCGCCAGCAGCTTGAGAGGGGCCGACAATCAGCCCCAGCATTTT. This encodes CASSLRGADNQPQHF.

The chain links TRBV27 to TRBJ1-5, with D hard to call. The CDR3 spans 16 residues. Looked up from germline, CDR1 is MNHEY and CDR2 is SMNVEV (reference sequence). With 1 base removed from V and 0 bases from J, the gap between germline ends came to 10 bases. This CDR3 reads CASSLWGLYSNQPQHF. For the CDR3, the DNA is TGTGCCAGCAGTTTATGGGGTCTGTATAGCAATCAGCCCCAGCATTTT.

In nucleotides, the CDR3 is TGCGCCAGCAGTCAGGGCCCGGAGGGGTCCACAGATACGCAGTATTTT. Translated, it gives CASSQGPEGSTDTQYF. This rearrangement joins TRBV23-1 to TRBJ2-3, with TRBD2 as a possible D gene (6 bases). Being an ORF, TRBV23-1 has a function that is uncertain. Trimming took 3 bases from V and 2 from J, leaving 15 bases between them. This CDR3 is built from 16 residues.

The chain couples TRBV9 to TRBJ2-1; 7 nucleotides line up with TRBD2. V lost 3 bases to trimming and J lost 3 bases; unmatched junction nucleotides: 6. CDR1 and CDR2 (germline): SGDLS, YYNGEE. The CDR3 runs to 15 residues. The CDR3 nucleotides read TGTGCCAGCAGCGATACTAGGGACTACTACAATGAGCAGTTCTTC. Translated: CASSDTRDYYNEQFF.

This clonotype came up many times. The CDR3 sequence is CASSPNYEQYV. DNA for the CDR3: TGTGCCAGCAGCCCCAACTACGAGCAGTACGTC. J is TRBJ2-7 and V is TRBV7-8; D is undetermined. The germline CDR1 and CDR2 sequences are SGHVS and FQNEAQ. CDR3 size: 11 residues. V lost 5 bases to trimming and J lost 3 bases, with 5 bases between them.

V usage is TRBV19 and J usage is TRBJ1-2, with 7 bases matching TRBD1. Germline loops: CDR1 LNHDA, CDR2 SQIVND (reference sequence). The CDR3 loop spans 16 amino acids. V lost 0 bases, J lost 2 bases, and 6 bases stayed unmatched. The chain's CDR3 is CASSIEGTDPNYGYTF. CDR3 bases: TGTGCCAGTAGTATAGAGGGGACAGACCCAAACTATGGCTACACCTTC.

This clonotype has a handful of counts. The V gene is TRBV12-3 or TRBV12-4, the J gene TRBJ1-6, with D possibly being TRBD1 (5 bases). The CDR3 has 17 amino acids. V shed 3 bases and J shed 5 bases, with 17 bases lying between them. CDR3 bases: TGTGCCAGCAGTTTCGTGGCAGGGTTGGTGGATAATTCACCCCTCCACTTT. As protein: CASSFVAGLVDNSPLHF.

In this sample, this clonotype turned up a few times. V gene TRBV4-1 combines with J gene TRBJ2-7, with 7 bases identical to TRBD1. CDR3 length: 15 residues. Losses at the gene ends were 1 base for V and 7 bases for J; bases not matched to a gene: 10. CDR1 is MGHRA and CDR2 is YSYEKL in the germline V gene. The CDR3 DNA follows: TGCGCCAGCAGCCAAGTGACAGGGAGTTGGGGGGAGCAGTACTTC. It yields the protein CASSQVTGSWGEQYF.

This clonotype was counted between two and nine times. The V gene is TRBV27, the J gene TRBJ2-6, with D tentatively TRBD1 (6 bases). Germline V gives CDR1 MNHEY, CDR2 SMNVEV (reference sequence). V lost 5 bases and J lost 2, with 16 bases in between. This CDR3 has 17 amino acids. Here the CDR3 reads CASSPPLDRTGANVLTF. The CDR3 DNA reads TGTGCCAGCAGTCCCCCGTTAGACAGGACTGGGGCCAACGTCCTGACTTTC. Full variable domain (outside the CDR3, taken from reference TRBV27 and TRBJ2-6): EAQVTQNPRYLITVTGKKLTVTCSQNMNHEYMSWYRQDPGLGLRQIYYSMNVEVTDKGDVPEGYKVSRKEKRNFPLILESPSPNQTSLYFCASSPPLDRTGANVLTFGAGSRLTVL.

This clonotype was detected ten times or more. CDR3 coding DNA: TGTGCCAGCAGCTGGGGGGCAAGGACGGGCGTTACTGAAGCTTTCTTT. It translates to CASSWGARTGVTEAFF. The chain uses TRBV7-2 and TRBJ1-1; maybe TRBD1 (6 bases). The V end was cut by 4 bases, the J end by 5 bases, with 20 bases between. The CDR3 is made up of 16 amino acids. Germline V CDR1 and CDR2: SGHTA, FQGNSA.

There are many counts of this clonotype. The chain is built from TRBV20-1 and TRBJ2-2; TRBD2 is a possible D gene (5 bases). The length of the CDR3 is 14 residues. The germline V and J ends were trimmed by 3 bases and 7 bases, with 15 bases remaining between them. Per germline, CDR1 DFQATT and CDR2 SNEGSKA (reference sequence). The CDR3 bases are TGCAGTGCTAGTGACTCCCCGGAGGACGGGGAGCTGTTTTTT. It codes for CSASDSPEDGELFF.

V usage is TRBV2 and J usage is TRBJ1-2; 10 bases match TRBD1. The ends lost 4 bases at V and 1 base at J; junction bases unmatched: 9. Germline lookup yields CDR1 SNHLY and CDR2 FYNNEI. The CDR3 length is 17 residues. CDR3 loop: CASSGDRGFIVNYGYTF. The CDR3 DNA reads TGTGCCAGCAGTGGGGACAGGGGTTTTATTGTTAACTATGGCTACACCTTC.

The chain uses TRBV2 and TRBJ2-7, with D perhaps TRBD1 or TRBD2 (5 bases each). The CDR3 is 13 amino acids. CDR1 and CDR2 from the germline V gene are SNHLY and FYNNEI. Trimming removed 4 bases at V and 5 bases at J, with 12 bases between. The CDR3 loop reads CASSGGVWDEQYF. The CDR3, as DNA: TGTGCCAGCAGTGGAGGGGTATGGGACGAGCAGTACTTC.

In its sample, this clonotype was seen a few times. The V and J genes are TRBV6-1 and TRBJ1-6, with TRBD1 matching 7 bases. The germline gives CDR1 MNHNS, CDR2 SASEGT. This CDR3 region has 14 residues. Trimming at V came to 5 bases and at J to 8 bases, leaving 6 bases not matched to a gene. Written as DNA, the CDR3 is TGTGCCAGCAGTTCAGACAGGGCTGATTCACCCCTCCACTTT. It is translated as CASSSDRADSPLHF.